This T cell receptor beta chain emerged from a study of T cells in narcolepsy. V lost 6 bases to trimming and J lost 2 bases, with 11 bases between them. Germline V gene lookup returns CDR1 PRHDT and CDR2 FYEKMQ (reference sequence). The CDR3 sequence is 14 residues long. This clone qualifies as medium-sized. Its specificity is unknown. The table came from immunoSEQ multiplex PCR; TCRdb's copy has only in-frame clones and leaves some out. This sample has over 30,000 clones; about 85% occur once, and the top ten carry roughly 1.7%. Findings and caveats of the study: Autoreactive clonotypes reportedly recurred in blood of same and different patients, not controls. HCRT-specific and TRIB2-specific autoreactive clonotypes appeared among same-patient CSF and blood CD4+ clonotypes. Autoreactive clone sequences were missing from some blood memory CD4+ repertoires.

This clonotype originated in a human donor with narcolepsy. This sequence joins TRBV13 and TRBJ1-3; possible D gene TRBD1, 5 bases. The sequencing input was CD45RA- memory CD4+ T cells from PBMCs. The CDR3 region is CASRPGTPGNTIYF. The CDR3 DNA sequence: TGTGCCAGCAGACCCGGGACTCCTGGAAACACCATATATTTT.